One sample yielded the 10 T cell receptor beta chains listed below, sequenced in a study of radiation and T cells in renal cell carcinoma. Method: immunoSEQ multiplex PCR; TCRdb's copy keeps in-frame clones and lacks some. The sample shows 100,000 to 150,000 clones, more than 75% of them seen only once. Indicated time point: blood 2 weeks post-SBRT. Treatment indicated: 15 Gy SBRT to primary tumor, nephrectomy 4 weeks later. The material sequenced was blood, taken from a patient whose treatment included radiotherapy and nephrectomy. The receptors here all came from a woman in her seventies with renal cell carcinoma.

The chain combines TRBV7-9 with TRBJ1-4; D is perhaps TRBD1 (6 bases). The V end lost 5 bases, the J end lost 8 bases, and 12 bases lay between the germline ends. Germline CDR1 reads SEHNR; CDR2 reads FQNEAQ (reference sequence). This CDR3 has 13 residues. The CDR3 is CASSPGAGEKLFF. The CDR3 DNA reads TGTGCCAGCAGCCCAGGGGCTGGCGAAAAACTGTTTTTT.

The chain joins TRBV19 to TRBJ2-3, with unresolved D. The V gene lost 2 bases and the J gene lost 4 bases, with 4 bases spanning the gap. The CDR3 has 12 amino acids. Looked up from germline, CDR1 is LNHDA and CDR2 is SQIVND (reference sequence). This CDR3 reads CASSISPDTQYF. CDR3 DNA: TGTGCCAGTAGTATATCCCCAGATACGCAGTATTTT.

The chain uses TRBV6-5 and TRBJ2-1; TRBD1 matches 8 bases. The CDR3 contains 13 residues. J lost 9 bases, V lost 6 bases, and 7 bases had no gene match. Germline assignment: CDR1 MNHEY and CDR2 SVGAGI. CDR3 in amino acids: CASRRSGGPEQFF. CDR3 bases: TGTGCCAGCAGAAGATCAGGGGGCCCTGAGCAGTTCTTC.

V is TRBV2 and J is TRBJ1-1; possible D gene TRBD1, 6 bases. Between the trimmed V and J ends, which lost 6 bases and 1 base, there was a span of 12 bases. The CDR3 has 14 residues. Germline V gene lookup returns CDR1 SNHLY and CDR2 FYNNEI. The DNA of the CDR3 is TGTGCCAGCAGCAAACAGGGTTGGAACACTGAAGCTTTCTTT. This codes for CASSKQGWNTEAFF.

The rearrangement uses TRBV7-2 and TRBJ1-2; 10 nucleotides align to TRBD1. With V trimmed by 1 base and J by 7 bases, 12 bases remained unmatched. CDR1 and CDR2 (germline): SGHTA, FQGNSA. The CDR3 is 17 residues long. The chain's CDR3 is CASSLVGTGAGRGGYTF. CDR3 DNA: TGTGCCAGCAGCTTAGTGGGGACAGGGGCGGGTCGTGGTGGCTACACCTTC.

The gene calls are TRBV7-2 and TRBJ1-6; 8 bases match TRBD1. V gave up 3 bases and J gave up 9 bases; unmatched junction bases: 10. The CDR3 has 16 amino acids. Germline assignment: CDR1 SGHTA and CDR2 FQGNSA. The CDR3 here is CASSFERDRFTSPLHF. The CDR3 nucleotides are TGTGCCAGCAGCTTTGAGAGGGACAGGTTTACTTCACCCCTCCACTTT. Complete variable domain (other parts from reference TRBV7-2 and TRBJ1-6): GAGVSQSPSNKVTEKGKDVELRCDPISGHTALYWYRQSLGQGLEFLIYFQGNSAPDKSGLPSDRFSAERTGGSVSTLTIQRTQQEDSAVYLCASSFERDRFTSPLHFGNGTRLTVT.

The gene calls are TRBV20-1 and TRBJ1-2, with D uncertain. This CDR3 is 11 amino acids long. Per germline, CDR1 DFQATT and CDR2 SNEGSKA (reference sequence). V was shortened by 1 base and J by 7 bases, with 7 bases between the two germline ends. CDR3 protein: CSARGVAGYTF. In nucleotides, the CDR3 is TGCAGTGCTAGAGGGGTTGCTGGCTACACCTTC.

The chain carries TRBV6-1 and TRBJ1-2; tentatively, D is TRBD1 (6 bases). The V end lost 1 base, the J end lost 5 bases, and 14 bases lay between the germline ends. The CDR3 length is 15 residues. Per the germline V gene, CDR1 is MNHNS and CDR2 is SASEGT. CDR3 sequence reads: CASSEVLQGGYGYTF. CDR3 sequence (DNA): TGTGCCAGCAGTGAAGTTTTACAGGGAGGATATGGCTACACCTTC.

This chain connects TRBV6-1 to TRBJ2-2; D gene ambiguous. Germline lookup yields CDR1 MNHNS and CDR2 SASEGT. This CDR3 spans 13 amino acids. The V gene lost 3 bases and the J gene lost 6 bases, with 8 bases spanning the gap. The CDR3 loop is CASSDARPGELFF. CDR3 DNA: TGTGCCAGCAGTGACGCGCGGCCCGGGGAGCTGTTTTTT.

The gene calls are TRBV6-1 and TRBJ1-2; D not resolved. Germline V gene lookup returns CDR1 MNHNS and CDR2 SASEGT. This CDR3 contains 15 residues. Trimming left V 1 base short and J 2 bases short, with 11 bases between. The CDR3 spells CASSEGSALNYGYTF. The CDR3 DNA is TGTGCCAGCAGTGAAGGGAGCGCCTTAAACTATGGCTACACCTTC.